This T cell receptor beta chain was observed in a study of OX40 agonist ivuxolimab in advanced cancers. Findings and caveats of the study: The mean number of expanded clones was higher in CD8+ T cells than in CD4+. Normalized T-cell clonal expansion was also low in a subset of nonresponders.

Germline V gene sequence: CDR1 SGHNT, CDR2 YYREEE (reference sequence). The CDR3 loop spans 13 amino acids. Trimming took 2 bases from V and 5 from J, leaving 10 bases between them. Autoimmune disease history or systemic immunosuppression led to patient exclusion. Profiling relied on immunoSEQ multiplex PCR, and the TCRdb table lists in-frame clones only, not all of them. The sample gives tens of thousands of clones, approximately 85% of which show up once; approximately 2.3% is in the top ten. Points on this clone: Its antigen remains unknown.

The sequence derives from an adult with an advanced solid tumor such as melanoma, head and neck, liver or kidney cancer. The sample in question was CD4+ or CD8+ T cells sorted from blood, obtained in a trial of the OX40 agonist ivuxolimab. The chain employs TRBV5-4 and TRBJ2-5; D is unclear. The CDR3 nucleotides are TGTGCCAGCAGCTTCTCCAGCGTGGAGACCCAGTACTTC. Its translation is CASSFSSVETQYF. The variable domain in full, completed from reference TRBV5-4 and TRBJ2-5, reads ETGVTQSPTHLIKTRGQQVTLRCSSQSGHNTVSWYQQALGQGPQFIFQYYREEENGRGNFPPRFSGLQFPNYSSELNVNALELDDSALYLCASSFSSVETQYFGPGTRLLVL.